These T cell receptor beta chains were read from a single sample in a study of STAT5B mutations in CD4+ large granular lymphocyte leukemia. The repertoire was sequenced with immunoSEQ multiplex PCR; TCRdb's copy has only in-frame clones and lacks some. The table shows tens of thousands of clones, with just over 70% occurring only once. Sequenced material: CD4+ T cells from blood buffy coats. These receptors came from a human donor in good health. CDR3s include the opening cysteine and the closing phenylalanine or tryptophan. A D gene is named only where the DNA matches it firmly. Rows may omit the clone size; those that give it use once, few, many or a size class.

V gene	clone size	J gene	D gene	CDR3 protein	CDR3 DNA
TRBV5-6	-	TRBJ1-3	-	CASRITGGNTIYF	TGTGCCAGCAGAATCACCGGAGGAAACACCATATATTTT
TRBV20-1	once	TRBJ1-2	-	CSAEKSGYTF	TGCAGTGCGGAAAAGTCGGGCTACACCTTC
TRBV5-1	once	TRBJ2-7	TRBD1	CASSLDSGGAYEQYF	TGCGCCAGCAGCTTGGACTCAGGGGGAGCCTACGAGCAGTACTTC
TRBV6-1	-	TRBJ2-6	TRBD1	CASSVKTGAVLSSGANVLTF	TGTGCCAGCAGTGTTAAGACAGGGGCCGTTCTAAGCTCTGGGGCCAACGTCCTGACTTTC
TRBV2	-	TRBJ2-2	-	CASSGYTSNTGELFF	TGTGCCAGCAGTGGGTACACGTCGAACACCGGGGAGCTGTTTTTT
TRBV7-9	few	TRBJ1-4	-	CASSPPWGTNEKLFF	TGTGCCAGCAGCCCCCCATGGGGGACTAATGAAAAACTGTTTTTT
TRBV6-6	-	TRBJ1-5	-	CASSYPDARGNQPQHF	TGTGCCAGCAGTTACCCAGATGCAAGGGGAAATCAGCCCCAGCATTTT
TRBV6-6	-	TRBJ1-6	-	CASSLRGNNSPLHF	TGTGCCAGCAGTCTCAGAGGGAATAATTCACCCCTCCACTTT
TRBV2	-	TRBJ1-3	-	CASSQGSGNTIYF	TGTGCCAGCAGTCAGGGCTCTGGAAACACCATATATTTT
TRBV7-2	-	TRBJ2-6	-	CASSFKPGANVLTF	TGTGCCAGCAGCTTCAAACCTGGGGCCAACGTCCTGACTTTC
TRBV12-5	-	TRBJ2-7	TRBD1	CASGFTPNAGTVYEQYF	TGTGCTAGTGGTTTCACACCCAACGCCGGGACAGTCTACGAGCAGTACTTC
TRBV18	few	TRBJ1-5	-	CASSPGRDQPQHF	TGTGCCAGCTCACCGGGGAGGGATCAGCCCCAGCATTTT
TRBV28	few	TRBJ1-4	-	CASSLNEKLFF	TGTGCCAGCAGCCTTAATGAAAAACTGTTTTTT
TRBV30	-	TRBJ2-3	TRBD1	CAWARDSITDTQYF	TGTGCCTGGGCGAGGGACAGCATCACAGATACGCAGTATTTT
TRBV7-7	-	TRBJ2-5	TRBD1	CASSPDRGVETQYF	TGTGCTAGCAGCCCGGACAGGGGGGTGGAGACCCAGTACTTC
TRBV7-2	-	TRBJ2-6	-	CASKASGANVLTF	TGTGCCAGCAAGGCGTCTGGGGCCAACGTCCTGACTTTC
TRBV19	few	TRBJ1-4	TRBD1	CASSYDRAEKLFF	TGTGCCAGTAGTTACGACAGGGCCGAAAAACTGTTTTTT
TRBV10-3	-	TRBJ1-1	-	CAISAGSMNTEAFF	TGTGCCATCAGCGCGGGGTCGATGAACACTGAAGCTTTCTTT
TRBV19	-	TRBJ1-2	-	CASSIPGYDYGYTF	TGTGCCAGTAGTATCCCAGGGTACGACTATGGCTACACCTTC
TRBV29-1	-	TRBJ1-1	TRBD1	CSGGRTGYTEAFF	TGCAGCGGGGGACGGACAGGGTACACTGAAGCTTTCTTT
TRBV7-3	-	TRBJ2-2	-	CASSQKGPGTDTGELFF	TGTGCCAGCAGTCAAAAAGGTCCAGGGACCGACACCGGGGAGCTGTTTTTT
TRBV10-3	-	TRBJ2-5	-	CASSTEETQYF	TGTGCCTCCAGTACCGAAGAGACCCAGTACTTC
TRBV15	-	TRBJ2-5	-	CATSRDLGDLGTQYF	TGTGCCACCAGCAGAGATTTGGGAGACCTGGGGACCCAGTACTTC
TRBV19	-	TRBJ2-5	TRBD2	CASSSYRAGGTETQYF	TGTGCCAGTAGTTCCTACCGAGCGGGGGGAACAGAGACCCAGTACTTC
TRBV7-8	-	TRBJ1-5	-	CASSFQGSSNQPQHF	TGTGCCAGCAGCTTTCAGGGGTCTAGCAATCAGCCCCAGCATTTT
TRBV19	-	TRBJ2-5	TRBD2	CASSISSGGGETQYF	TGTGCCAGTAGTATATCTAGCGGAGGAGGGGAGACCCAGTACTTC
TRBV9	-	TRBJ2-6	-	CASRGAGANVLTF	TGTGCCAGCAGGGGAGCCGGGGCCAACGTCCTGACTTTC
TRBV7-2	few	TRBJ2-3	-	CASALGGPYADTQYF	TGTGCCAGCGCCTTAGGGGGACCGTACGCAGATACGCAGTATTTT
TRBV18	-	TRBJ1-3	-	CASSPREGWNTIYF	TGTGCCAGCTCCCCACGCGAGGGATGGAACACCATATATTTT
TRBV19	-	TRBJ2-2	-	CASSITNTGELFF	TGTGCCAGTAGTATCACCAACACCGGGGAGCTGTTTTTT
TRBV6-1	few	TRBJ1-2	-	CASRQGVGGYTF	TGTGCCAGCAGACAGGGTGTGGGCGGCTACACCTTC
TRBV10-3	-	TRBJ1-1	-	CAISKDRNTEAFF	TGTGCCATCAGCAAGGACAGGAACACTGAAGCTTTCTTT
TRBV6-5	-	TRBJ1-5	-	CASSFGYNQPQHF	TGTGCCAGCAGCTTCGGGTACAACCAGCCCCAGCATTTT
TRBV18	medium-sized	TRBJ2-5	-	CASSDDRYRETQYF	TGTGCCAGCTCCGATGACCGTTACCGAGAGACCCAGTACTTC
TRBV6-4	few	TRBJ1-1	-	CASSQLMNTEAFF	TGTGCCAGCAGTCAGCTCATGAACACTGAAGCTTTCTTT
TRBV19	-	TRBJ1-5	TRBD1	CASSTTGVGNQPQHF	TGTGCCAGTAGTACTACAGGGGTAGGCAATCAGCCCCAGCATTTT
TRBV19	-	TRBJ2-3	TRBD2	CASRVGRGGLPDTQYF	TGTGCCAGTAGAGTCGGTCGGGGGGGCCTGCCAGATACGCAGTATTTT
TRBV19	-	TRBJ2-7	TRBD1	CASSTQIDRGEQYF	TGTGCCAGTAGTACCCAGATAGACAGGGGCGAGCAGTACTTC
TRBV30	-	TRBJ2-5	-	CAWSSQQETQYF	TGTGCCTGGAGTTCACAGCAAGAGACCCAGTACTTC
TRBV15	-	TRBJ2-5	-	CATSMTTVGQETQYF	TGTGCCACCAGCATGACCACAGTCGGACAAGAGACCCAGTACTTC
TRBV27	-	TRBJ2-1	TRBD1	CATRQGATYNEQFF	TGTGCCACTCGACAGGGGGCCACCTACAATGAGCAGTTCTTC
TRBV27	-	TRBJ2-3	TRBD2	CASQPGGGTDTQYF	TGTGCCAGCCAGCCCGGGGGGGGCACAGATACGCAGTATTTT
TRBV19	-	TRBJ2-3	-	CASSGGLPDTQYF	TGTGCCAGTAGTGGGGGGCTCCCAGATACGCAGTATTTT
TRBV27	few	TRBJ1-6	TRBD1	CASSDRVSSPLHF	TGTGCCAGCAGCGACAGGGTTAGTTCACCCCTCCACTTT